This passage covers 22 T cell receptor beta chains from one sample sequenced in a study of long-term antiretroviral therapy in people with HIV (dated by TCRdb to 2022 to 2024). The immunoSEQ hsTCRB v3.0 assay was used at survey level resolution to sequence the TRB variable region. The table comes from immuneACCESS by way of TCRdb, which keeps in-frame sequences with V and J called. Part of the clones is missing from these tables; in studies checked, under half for an unresolved V gene and the rest for unknown reasons. The table for this sample lists about 22,000 clones; roughly 88% of them were counted only once. The ten largest clones capture just under 6.5% of the sample. The source was unsorted PBMCs, collected 0.6 years after starting antiretroviral therapy. The receptors originated from a man aged 60 to 69 with HIV.

The chain links TRBV5-4 to TRBJ2-7, with 12 bases that match TRBD2. Per the germline V gene, CDR1 is SGHNT and CDR2 is YYREEE (reference sequence). This CDR3 has 18 amino acids. Unmatched junction bases numbered 17, after V lost 5 bases and J lost 5 bases. CDR3 protein: CASRARLAGAGVENEQYF. CDR3 sequence (DNA): TGTGCCAGCAGGGCTAGACTAGCGGGAGCTGGGGTTGAGAACGAGCAGTACTTC.

The J gene is TRBJ2-3, the V gene TRBV5-4; 8 nucleotides agree with TRBD2. This CDR3 region has 14 residues. The V gene end was trimmed by 1 base and the J gene end by 10 bases; junction bases not matched to a gene: 8. Germline-derived CDR1 and CDR2 are SGHNT and YYREEE (reference sequence). The CDR3 reads CASSLHTSGKPQYF. CDR3 nucleotides: TGTGCCAGCAGCTTGCACACTAGCGGTAAACCGCAGTATTTT.

The V gene is TRBV28, the J gene TRBJ1-1; D gene unclear. Germline CDR1 reads MDHEN; CDR2 reads SYDVKM. The CDR3 is made up of 12 amino acids. Trimming took 7 bases from V and 3 from J, leaving 9 bases between them. CDR3 protein: CASKDSYTEAFF. CDR3 bases: TGTGCCAGCAAAGACTCTTACACTGAAGCTTTCTTT.

The V and J genes are TRBV5-1 and TRBJ2-6; no reliable D call. Germline CDR1 and CDR2: SGHRS and YFSETQ. The germline V and J ends were trimmed by 5 bases and 1 base, with 10 bases remaining between them. CDR3 length: 15 amino acids. The CDR3 DNA reads as TGCGCCAGCAGTATCATGCCATCTGGGGCCAACGTCCTGACTTTC. This encodes CASSIMPSGANVLTF.

The rearrangement uses TRBV28 and TRBJ2-7, with D possibly matching TRBD1 (5 bases). V was shortened by 6 bases and J by 7 bases, with 25 bases between the two germline ends. In germline, CDR1 is MDHEN, CDR2 SYDVKM. There are 16 residues in the CDR3. CDR3 nucleotides: TGTGCCAGCAGCGGCGACGCGTGGGGCAGTGTGGGAGAGCAGTACTTC. This codes for CASSGDAWGSVGEQYF.

This CDR3 is CASSDGRAPETQYF. The DNA for the CDR3 is TGTGCCAGCAGTGATGGGAGGGCCCCAGAGACCCAGTACTTC. The chain uses TRBV2 and TRBJ2-5, with 7 bases fitting TRBD2. Germline CDR1 reads SNHLY; CDR2 reads FYNNEI. Unmatched junction bases numbered 5, after V lost 3 bases and J lost 4 bases. This CDR3 spans 14 amino acids.

The chain links TRBV29-1 to TRBJ2-1, with TRBD1 matching 8 bases. Germline-derived CDR1 and CDR2 are SQVTM and ANQGSEA. CDR3 length: 14 amino acids. V was pared by 6 bases and J by 4 bases, with 8 bases of the junction left unmatched. CDR3 sequence (DNA): TGCAGCGTGGACAGGGCCCTAGCGTACAATGAGCAGTTCTTC. It encodes CSVDRALAYNEQFF.

The chain has TRBV7-9 and TRBJ2-5; D is unresolved. Trimming removed 0 bases at V and 2 bases at J, with 13 bases between. Germline V gives CDR1 SEHNR, CDR2 FQNEAQ (reference sequence). The CDR3 contains 16 residues. Here the CDR3 reads CASSLASSAAQETQYF. The CDR3 nucleotides read TGTGCCAGCAGCTTAGCGAGTTCGGCAGCTCAAGAGACCCAGTACTTC.

This chain joins TRBV21-1 and TRBJ2-3. TRBV21-1 is an annotated pseudogene. This CDR3 comprises 15 residues. CDR3 region: CASSNRGPRTDTQYF. In nucleotides, the CDR3 is TGTGCCAGCAGCAATCGAGGACCTCGCACAGATACGCAGTATTTT.

The chain uses TRBV5-1 and TRBJ1-4; D unresolved. Germline V lookup: CDR1 SGHRS, CDR2 YFSETQ. This CDR3 is built from 15 residues. Between the trimmed V and J ends, which lost 1 base and 8 bases, there was a span of 15 bases. Here the CDR3 reads CASSLSFRYAEKLFF. For the CDR3, the DNA is TGCGCCAGCAGCTTGTCGTTTAGATATGCAGAAAAACTGTTTTTT. Full variable domain (remainder filled in from reference TRBV5-1 and TRBJ1-4): KAGVTQTPRYLIKTRGQQVTLSCSPISGHRSVSWYQQTPGQGLQFLFEYFSETQRNKGNFPGRFSGRQFSNSRSEMNVSTLELGDSALYLCASSLSFRYAEKLFFGSGTQLSVL.

The CDR3 here is CASSSTQRVRLMSQYF. CDR3 in DNA: TGTGCCAGCAGCTCAACCCAGCGGGTCCGTTTAATGTCCCAGTACTTC. The rearrangement links TRBV11-1 to TRBJ2-5, with D tentatively TRBD2 (6 bases). In germline, CDR1 is SGHAT, CDR2 FQDESV (reference sequence). V dropped 4 bases and J dropped 9 bases, with 24 bases sitting between them. The CDR3 is made up of 16 amino acids.

The rearrangement joins TRBV7-9 to TRBJ2-7; TRBD2 matches 10 bases. The CDR3 is 14 residues long. The junction had 4 bases not matched to a gene; V was cut back by 4 bases and J by 4 bases. The germline V gene has CDR1 SEHNR and CDR2 FQNEAQ (reference sequence). This chain's CDR3 is CASSSLAGNYEQYF. The CDR3 region has the DNA TGTGCCAGCAGCTCACTAGCGGGAAATTACGAGCAGTACTTC.

This chain links TRBV20-1 with TRBJ1-2; no firm D call. The V end was cut by 1 base, the J end by 8 bases, with 5 bases between. The CDR3 consists of 10 residues. Germline V gene lookup returns CDR1 DFQATT and CDR2 SNEGSKA (reference sequence). Here the CDR3 DNA reads TGCAGTGCTAGAGGGCAGGGCTACACCTTC. As protein: CSARGQGYTF.

The J gene is TRBJ1-6, the V gene TRBV5-6; D is possibly TRBD1 (6 bases). V was cut by 4 bases and J by 0 bases, with 14 bases left in between. The CDR3 runs 17 residues. The germline CDR1 and CDR2 sequences are SGHDT and YYEEEE. CDR3 sequence: CASSGHRVSSYNSPLHF. The CDR3 DNA follows: TGTGCCAGCAGCGGCCACAGGGTTAGCTCCTATAATTCACCCCTCCACTTT.

On this clone itself: At the DNA level, this CDR3 is encoded by other sequences in the same sample as well. The chain employs TRBV2 and TRBJ1-2; D remains ambiguous. CDR1 SNHLY and CDR2 FYNNEI come from the germline V gene. The CDR3 extends over 15 amino acids. Deletions cut 1 base from V and 3 bases from J, with 12 bases between. CDR3 amino acids: CASSEVIGLDYGYTF. DNA of the CDR3: TGTGCCAGCAGTGAAGTAATAGGTTTGGACTATGGCTACACCTTC.

The chain recombines TRBV5-5 with TRBJ1-1, with D maybe TRBD1 (5 bases). The V end lost 1 base, the J end lost 3 bases, and 19 bases lay between the germline ends. CDR3 size: 17 residues. Germline V CDR1 and CDR2: SGHKS, YYEKEE (reference sequence). The CDR3 protein is CASSLQAAGRSYTEAFF. The CDR3 DNA reads TGTGCCAGCAGCTTGCAGGCTGCAGGGCGATCGTACACTGAAGCTTTCTTT.

This clone came up once. The chain carries TRBV6-4 and TRBJ2-1; 7 nucleotides match TRBD2. Germline-derived CDR1 and CDR2 are MRHNA and SNTAGT. V shed 6 bases, J shed 5 bases, and the junction held 16 bases outside the gene matches. The CDR3 length is 17 residues. CDR3 protein: CASRRRTSPPTHNEQFF. The DNA of the CDR3 is TGTGCCAGCAGGCGCCGGACTAGTCCGCCGACACACAATGAGCAGTTCTTC.

The chain employs TRBV18 and TRBJ2-2, with 14 positions matching TRBD2. V lost 6 bases to trimming and J lost 7 bases; unmatched junction nucleotides: 16. Germline V gives CDR1 KGHSH, CDR2 LQKENI. The CDR3 length is 19 residues. The CDR3 loop reads CASSQGLAGASAAHGELFF. CDR3 coding DNA: TGTGCCAGCTCGCAGGGACTAGCGGGAGCTAGTGCCGCCCACGGGGAGCTGTTTTTT. Using reference TRBV18 and TRBJ2-2 for the parts outside the CDR3, the full variable domain is NAGVMQNPRHLVRRRGQEARLRCSPMKGHSHVYWYRQLPEEGLKFMVYLQKENIIDESGMPKERFSAEFPKEGPSILRIQQVVRGDSAAYFCASSQGLAGASAAHGELFFGEGSRLTVL.

The chain's CDR3 is CASSVGQGNTEAFF. For the CDR3, the DNA is TGTGCCAGCAGCGTAGGCCAGGGGAACACTGAAGCTTTCTTT. The chain couples TRBV9 to TRBJ1-1; D is possibly TRBD1 (5 bases). The V gene lost 0 bases and the J gene lost 1 base, with 7 bases spanning the gap. The CDR3 runs to 14 residues. CDR1 and CDR2 from the germline V gene are SGDLS and YYNGEE.

The rearrangement uses TRBV18 and TRBJ2-7, with 8 bases matching TRBD1. The V segment lost 2 bases and the J segment 2 bases; nucleotides outside the gene matches: 5. The length of the CDR3 is 15 residues. Per the germline V gene, CDR1 is KGHSH and CDR2 is LQKENI. CDR3 protein: CASSPVGQGTYEQYF. CDR3 sequence (DNA): TGTGCCAGCTCACCAGTCGGACAGGGCACCTACGAGCAGTACTTC. Together with reference TRBV18 and TRBJ2-7, the CDR3 gives the full variable domain: NAGVMQNPRHLVRRRGQEARLRCSPMKGHSHVYWYRQLPEEGLKFMVYLQKENIIDESGMPKERFSAEFPKEGPSILRIQQVVRGDSAAYFCASSPVGQGTYEQYFGPGTRLTVT.

This chain uses TRBV28 with TRBJ2-1; D remains unclear. The CDR3 loop spans 11 amino acids. Between the trimmed V and J ends, which lost 8 bases and 8 bases, there was a span of 10 bases. CDR1 and CDR2 from the germline V gene are MDHEN and SYDVKM. The CDR3 is CASLANYEQFF. CDR3 sequence (DNA): TGTGCCAGCCTCGCAAACTATGAGCAGTTCTTC.

V usage is TRBV4-3 and J usage is TRBJ1-2, with D uncertain. Trimming took off 1 base at V and 6 bases at J, with 9 bases between the two ends. Germline V gives CDR1 LGHNA, CDR2 YSLEER. This CDR3 has 13 residues. The CDR3 reads CASSQVSSNGYTF. The CDR3 DNA reads as TGCGCCAGCAGCCAAGTTTCGAGTAATGGCTACACCTTC.